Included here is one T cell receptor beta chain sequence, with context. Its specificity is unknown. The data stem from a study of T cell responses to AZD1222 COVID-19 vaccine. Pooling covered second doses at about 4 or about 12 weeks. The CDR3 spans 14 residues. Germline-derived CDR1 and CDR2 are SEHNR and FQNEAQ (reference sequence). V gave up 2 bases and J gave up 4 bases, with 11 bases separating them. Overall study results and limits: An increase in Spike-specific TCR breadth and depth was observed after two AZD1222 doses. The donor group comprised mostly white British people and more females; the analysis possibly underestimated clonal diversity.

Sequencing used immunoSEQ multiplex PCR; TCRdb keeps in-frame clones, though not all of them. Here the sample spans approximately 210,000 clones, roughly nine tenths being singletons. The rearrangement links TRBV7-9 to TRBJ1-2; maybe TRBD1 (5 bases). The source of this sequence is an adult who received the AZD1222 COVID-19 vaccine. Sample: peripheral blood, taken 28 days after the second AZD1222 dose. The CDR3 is CASSLRGEGYGYTF. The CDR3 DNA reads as TGTGCCAGCAGCTTAAGAGGGGAAGGCTATGGCTACACCTTC. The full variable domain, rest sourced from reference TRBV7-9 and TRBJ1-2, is DTGVSQNPRHKITKRGQNVTFRCDPISEHNRLYWYRQTLGQGPEFLTYFQNEAQLEKSRLLSDRFSAERPKGSFSTLEIQRTEQGDSAMYLCASSLRGEGYGYTFGSGTRLTVV.